What follows are 13 T cell receptor beta chains derived from one specimen sequenced in a study of blood T cell repertoires in COVID-19. Sequencing used immunoSEQ multiplex PCR; TCRdb keeps in-frame clones, though not all of them. The profile covers over 200,000 clones, with under 90% appearing a single time and around 18% taken by the ten largest. Sample: peripheral blood. The receptors derive from an elderly woman with active or convalescent COVID-19.

The chain uses TRBV7-2 and TRBJ2-1, with D possibly TRBD2 on 6 matching bases. V gave up 6 bases and J gave up 0 bases, with 12 bases separating them. CDR3 length equals 15 residues. CDR1 is SGHTA, CDR2 FQGNSA, per germline. DNA for the CDR3: TGTGCCAGCAGATCCGGGGGAAGCTCCTACAATGAGCAGTTCTTC. Translating it yields CASRSGGSSYNEQFF.

This chain joins TRBV21-1 and TRBJ1-5; the tabulated D call, TRBD1, remains unverified against the DNA. TRBV21-1 constitutes a pseudogene. The CDR3 has 15 amino acids. The CDR3 here is CASSTRGPGNQPQHF. CDR3 DNA: TGTGCCAGCAGCACCAGGGGGCCTGGCAATCAGCCCCAGCATTTT.

The V gene is TRBV4-3, the J gene TRBJ2-7, with 8 positions matching TRBD1. CDR1 and CDR2 from the germline V gene are LGHNA and YSLEER. The trim removed 1 base at V and 5 bases at J, leaving 1 base unmatched. The CDR3 runs 13 residues. DNA of the CDR3: TGCGCCAGCAGCCAAGTGACAGGGGACGAGCAGTACTTC. Amino acids: CASSQVTGDEQYF.

V gene TRBV19 combines with J gene TRBJ2-7, with TRBD1 matching 10 bases. The CDR3 runs 16 residues. Looked up from germline, CDR1 is LNHDA and CDR2 is SQIVND (reference sequence). Trimming at V came to 1 base and at J to 7 bases, leaving 10 bases not matched to a gene. This chain's CDR3 is CASSIGRRQGAEEQYF. CDR3 coding DNA: TGTGCCAGTAGTATAGGAAGGAGACAGGGGGCAGAAGAGCAGTACTTC.

This chain connects TRBV9 to TRBJ2-7; no clear D. Germline V gene data show CDR1 as SGDLS and CDR2 as YYNGEE. This CDR3 contains 14 residues. V was clipped by 1 base and J by 2 bases, with 10 bases between them. CDR3 coding DNA: TGTGCCAGCAGCGTAAGCCCAGAGGCCTACGAGCAGTACTTC. It encodes CASSVSPEAYEQYF.

This clone has a handful of counts. This sequence joins TRBV30 and TRBJ1-5; D unresolved. The CDR3 is made up of 13 amino acids. Trimming took 4 bases from V and 3 from J, leaving 10 bases between them. Germline-derived CDR1 and CDR2 are GTSNPN and SVGIG (reference sequence). The CDR3 nucleotides are TGTGCCTGGACCAAGGAGGACAATCAGCCCCAGCATTTT. It yields the protein CAWTKEDNQPQHF. Full variable domain (rest looked up from reference TRBV30 and TRBJ1-5): SQTIHQWPATLVQPVGSPLSLECTVEGTSNPNLYWYRQAAGRGLQLLFYSVGIGQISSEVPQNLSASRPQDRQFILSSKKLLLSDSGFYLCAWTKEDNQPQHFGDGTRLSIL.

The sample holds one count of this clone. The V call is TRBV5-6, the J call TRBJ1-5, with 9 nucleotides matching TRBD1. The trim removed 2 bases at V and 5 bases at J, leaving 2 bases unmatched. CDR1 and CDR2 from the germline V gene are SGHDT and YYEEEE. The CDR3 covers 14 residues. CDR3 sequence: CASSFGTGYQPQHF. Here the CDR3 DNA reads TGTGCCAGCAGCTTCGGGACAGGGTATCAGCCCCAGCATTTT.

There are a few counts of this clone. This rearrangement joins TRBV27 to TRBJ1-5; 7 nucleotides line up with TRBD1. J lost 5 bases, V lost 6 bases, and 7 bases had no gene match. This CDR3 is 14 amino acids long. Looked up from germline, CDR1 is MNHEY and CDR2 is SMNVEV (reference sequence). The CDR3 is CASSSGQSHQPQHF. Here the CDR3 DNA reads TGTGCCAGCAGCTCGGGACAGAGTCATCAGCCCCAGCATTTT.

The V call is TRBV2, the J call TRBJ2-7; 10 bases match TRBD1. This CDR3 has 14 amino acids. Germline V gives CDR1 SNHLY, CDR2 FYNNEI. With V trimmed by 3 bases and J by 4 bases, 3 bases remained unmatched. CDR3 sequence reads: CASSDQGQGYEQYF. CDR3 coding DNA: TGTGCCAGCAGTGATCAGGGACAGGGGTACGAGCAGTACTTC.

V and J are TRBV4-3 and TRBJ2-1; 8 bases are shared with TRBD1. Germline V gene data show CDR1 as LGHNA and CDR2 as YSLEER. The CDR3 consists of 17 residues. The junction had 12 bases not matched to a gene; V was cut back by 1 base and J by 7 bases. The CDR3 spells CASSQARTGYPKNEQFF. CDR3 nucleotides: TGCGCCAGCAGCCAAGCCAGGACAGGGTATCCAAAGAATGAGCAGTTCTTC.

This chain links TRBV11-2 with TRBJ2-1, with 11 bases that match TRBD2. This CDR3 has 19 residues. With 2 bases clipped from V and 4 bases from J, the junction kept 13 bases outside the gene matches. From germline, CDR1 is SGHAT and CDR2 FQNNGV. DNA for the CDR3: TGTGCCAGCAGCTTACTCACTAGCGGGAGTTATACGTTGTACAATGAGCAGTTCTTC. This gives the protein CASSLLTSGSYTLYNEQFF.

This chain links TRBV11-2 with TRBJ2-3; D is uncertain. The germline V gene has CDR1 SGHAT and CDR2 FQNNGV. V was pared by 1 base and J by 5 bases, with 10 bases between. The CDR3 sequence is 14 residues long. CDR3 region: CASSLVSMVDTQYF. CDR3 sequence (DNA): TGTGCCAGCAGCTTAGTATCTATGGTAGATACGCAGTATTTT.

This chain links TRBV2 with TRBJ1-5; D gene ambiguous. The CDR3 length is 14 residues. The V and J ends lost 8 bases and 3 bases respectively, with 14 bases between them. CDR1 is SNHLY, CDR2 FYNNEI, per germline. CDR3: CASGPEQHNQPQHF. As DNA, the CDR3 is TGTGCCAGCGGCCCGGAACAGCACAATCAGCCCCAGCATTTT.